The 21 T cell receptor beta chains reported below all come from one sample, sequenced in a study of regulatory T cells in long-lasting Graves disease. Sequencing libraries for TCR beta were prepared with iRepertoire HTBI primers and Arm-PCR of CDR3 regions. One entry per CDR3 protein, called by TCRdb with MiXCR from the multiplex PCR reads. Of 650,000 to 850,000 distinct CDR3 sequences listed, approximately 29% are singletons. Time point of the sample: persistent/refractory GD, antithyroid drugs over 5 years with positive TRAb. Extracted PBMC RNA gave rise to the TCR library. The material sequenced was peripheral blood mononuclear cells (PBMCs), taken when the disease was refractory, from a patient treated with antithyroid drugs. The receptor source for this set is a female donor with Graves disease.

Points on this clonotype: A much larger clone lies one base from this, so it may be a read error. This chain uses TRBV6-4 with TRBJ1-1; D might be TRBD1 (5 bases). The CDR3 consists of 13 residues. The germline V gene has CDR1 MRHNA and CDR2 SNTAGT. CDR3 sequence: CASSYWGGTEASF. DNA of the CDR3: TGTGCCAGCAGTTACTGGGGCGGCACTGAAGCTTCCTTT.

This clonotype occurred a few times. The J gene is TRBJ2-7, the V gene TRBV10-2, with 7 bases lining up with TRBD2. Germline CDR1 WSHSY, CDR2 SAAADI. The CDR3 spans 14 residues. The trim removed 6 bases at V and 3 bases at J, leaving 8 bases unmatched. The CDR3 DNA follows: TGCGCCAGCAGCGTAGCGGGTCTGGTCTACGAGCAGTACTTC. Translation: CASSVAGLVYEQYF.

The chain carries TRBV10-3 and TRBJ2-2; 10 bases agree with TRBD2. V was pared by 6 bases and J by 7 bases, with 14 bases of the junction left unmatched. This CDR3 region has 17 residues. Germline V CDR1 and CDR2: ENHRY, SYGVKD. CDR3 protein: CAIRKGSLAGDGGELFF. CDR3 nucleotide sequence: TGTGCCATCAGGAAAGGCTCTCTAGCGGGAGACGGCGGGGAGCTGTTTTTT.

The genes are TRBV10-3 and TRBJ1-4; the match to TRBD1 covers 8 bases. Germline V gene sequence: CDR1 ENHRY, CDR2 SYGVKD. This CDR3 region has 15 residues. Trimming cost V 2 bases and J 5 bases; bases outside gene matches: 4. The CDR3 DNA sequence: TGTGCCATCAGTGAGAACGGACAGGGAAATGAAAAACTGTTTTTT. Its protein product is CAISENGQGNEKLFF.

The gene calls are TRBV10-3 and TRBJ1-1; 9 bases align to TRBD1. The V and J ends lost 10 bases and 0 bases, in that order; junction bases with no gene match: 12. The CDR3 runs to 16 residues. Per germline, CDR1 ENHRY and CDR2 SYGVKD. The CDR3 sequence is CASASGQGRMNTEAFF. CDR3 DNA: TGTGCCAGCGCCTCAGGACAGGGGAGGATGAACACTGAAGCTTTCTTT.

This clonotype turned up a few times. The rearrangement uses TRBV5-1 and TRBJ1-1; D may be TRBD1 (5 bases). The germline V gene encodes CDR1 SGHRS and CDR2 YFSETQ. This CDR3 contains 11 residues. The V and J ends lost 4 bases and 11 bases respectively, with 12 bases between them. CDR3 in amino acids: CASSAGVKAFF. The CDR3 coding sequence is TGCGCCAGCAGCGCGGGGGTTAAGGCTTTCTTT. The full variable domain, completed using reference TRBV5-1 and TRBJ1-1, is KAGVTQTPRYLIKTRGQQVTLSCSPISGHRSVSWYQQTPGQGLQFLFEYFSETQRNKGNFPGRFSGRQFSNSRSEMNVSTLELGDSALYLCASSAGVKAFFGQGTRLTVV.

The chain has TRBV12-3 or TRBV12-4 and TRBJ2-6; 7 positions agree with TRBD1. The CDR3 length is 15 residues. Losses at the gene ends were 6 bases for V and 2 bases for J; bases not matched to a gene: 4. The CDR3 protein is CASRPRGPGANVLTF. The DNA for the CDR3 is TGTGCCAGCAGGCCTAGGGGGCCTGGGGCCAACGTCCTGACTTTC.

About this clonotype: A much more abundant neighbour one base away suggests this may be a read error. CDR3 nucleotides: TGTGCCAGCAGTGACGGGGACCAAGGGAAGAAAAAACTGTTTTTT. This encodes CASSDGDQGKKKLFF. V is TRBV2 and J is TRBJ1-4; possible D gene TRBD1, 5 bases. Trimming removed 3 bases at V and 9 bases at J, with 17 bases between. Per the germline V gene, CDR1 is SNHLY and CDR2 is FYNNEI. The CDR3 covers 15 residues.

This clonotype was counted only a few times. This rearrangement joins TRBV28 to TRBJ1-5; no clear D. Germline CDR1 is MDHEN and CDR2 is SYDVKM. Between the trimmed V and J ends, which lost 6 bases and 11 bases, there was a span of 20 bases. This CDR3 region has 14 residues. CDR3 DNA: TGTGCCAGCAGCTTAGGACCCGACGTAAAAGCCCAGCATTTT. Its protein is CASSLGPDVKAQHF.

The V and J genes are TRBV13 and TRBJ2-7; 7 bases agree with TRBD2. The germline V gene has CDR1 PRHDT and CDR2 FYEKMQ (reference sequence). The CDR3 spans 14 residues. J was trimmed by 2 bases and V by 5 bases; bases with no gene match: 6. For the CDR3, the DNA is TGTGCCAGCAGCATATCTAGCGGAGCCTACGAGCAGTACTTC. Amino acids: CASSISSGAYEQYF.

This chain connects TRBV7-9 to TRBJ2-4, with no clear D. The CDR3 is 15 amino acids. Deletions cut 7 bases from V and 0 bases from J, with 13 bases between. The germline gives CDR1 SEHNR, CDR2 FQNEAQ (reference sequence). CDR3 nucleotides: TGTGCCAGCAAGGTGGCTTGCTTAGCCAAAAACATTCAGTACTTC. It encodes CASKVACLAKNIQYF.

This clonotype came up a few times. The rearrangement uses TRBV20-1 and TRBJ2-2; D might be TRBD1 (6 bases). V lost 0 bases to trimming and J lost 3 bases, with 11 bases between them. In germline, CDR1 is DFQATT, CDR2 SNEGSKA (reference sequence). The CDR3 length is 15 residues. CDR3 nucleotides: TGCAGTGCTAGAGATCCCGGGACACACACCGGGGAGCTGTTTTTT. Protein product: CSARDPGTHTGELFF.

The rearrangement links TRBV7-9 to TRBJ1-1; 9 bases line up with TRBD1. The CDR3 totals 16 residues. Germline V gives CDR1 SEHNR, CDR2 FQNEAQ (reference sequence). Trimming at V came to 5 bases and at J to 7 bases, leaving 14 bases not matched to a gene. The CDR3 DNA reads TGTGCCAGCAGCCGAACAAGTCCCGGGACAGGGTATGAAGCTTTCTTT. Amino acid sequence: CASSRTSPGTGYEAFF.

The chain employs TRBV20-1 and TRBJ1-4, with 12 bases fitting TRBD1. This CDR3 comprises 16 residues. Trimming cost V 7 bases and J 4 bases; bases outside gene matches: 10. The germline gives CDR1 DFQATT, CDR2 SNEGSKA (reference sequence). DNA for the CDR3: TGCAGTGGGAGCGGGACAGGGGGCGCGGGTAATGAAAAACTGTTTTTT. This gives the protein CSGSGTGGAGNEKLFF.

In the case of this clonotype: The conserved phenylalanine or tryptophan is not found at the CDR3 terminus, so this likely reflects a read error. The CDR3 protein is CASSYSGDRSYEQYL. CDR3 DNA sequence: TGTGCCAGCAGTTACTCGGGGGACAGGAGCTACGAGCAGTACCTC. The chain couples TRBV6-2 or TRBV6-3 to TRBJ2-7, with 8 bases lining up with TRBD1. V shed 0 bases, J shed 3 bases, and the junction held 4 bases outside the gene matches. The length of the CDR3 is 15 residues. Germline loops: CDR1 MNHEY, CDR2 SVGEGT.

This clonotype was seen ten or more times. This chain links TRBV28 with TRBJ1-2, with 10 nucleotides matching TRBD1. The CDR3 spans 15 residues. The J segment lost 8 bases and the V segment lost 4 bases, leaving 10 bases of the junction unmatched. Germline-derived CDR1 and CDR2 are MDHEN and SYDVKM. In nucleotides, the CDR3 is TGTGCCAGCAGTTCACCGGGACAGGGGTTCGGGGGCTACACCTTC. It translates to CASSSPGQGFGGYTF.

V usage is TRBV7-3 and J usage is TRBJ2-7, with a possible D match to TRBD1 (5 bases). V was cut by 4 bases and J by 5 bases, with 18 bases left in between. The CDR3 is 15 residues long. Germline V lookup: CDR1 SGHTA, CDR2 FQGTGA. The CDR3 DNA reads TGTGCCAGCAGCTCCCCGGCAGAAGGGGTGGACGAGCAGTACTTC. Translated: CASSSPAEGVDEQYF.

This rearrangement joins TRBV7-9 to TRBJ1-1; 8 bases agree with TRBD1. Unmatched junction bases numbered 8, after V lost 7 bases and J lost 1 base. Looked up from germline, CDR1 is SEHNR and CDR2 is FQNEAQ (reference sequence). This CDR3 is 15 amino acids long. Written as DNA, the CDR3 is TGTGCCAGCACCCAACTGACAGGGGCGAACACTGAAGCTTTCTTT. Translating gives CASTQLTGANTEAFF.

DNA of the CDR3: TGTGCCAGCAGCCAAGGGGTAACTAGCGATGAGCAGTTCTTC. It specifies CASSQGVTSDEQFF. This rearrangement joins TRBV3-1 to TRBJ2-1; 7 bases are shared with TRBD2. Germline CDR1 is LGHDT and CDR2 is YNNKEL (reference sequence). With 1 base clipped from V and 8 bases from J, the junction kept 5 bases outside the gene matches. The CDR3 contains 14 residues.

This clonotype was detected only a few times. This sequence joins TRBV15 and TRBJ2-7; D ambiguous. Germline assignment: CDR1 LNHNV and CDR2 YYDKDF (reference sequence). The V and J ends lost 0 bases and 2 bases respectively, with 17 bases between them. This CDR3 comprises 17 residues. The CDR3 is CATSRDPTSRLPYEQYF. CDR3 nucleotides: TGTGCCACCAGCAGAGATCCCACCTCCAGGCTTCCCTACGAGCAGTACTTC.

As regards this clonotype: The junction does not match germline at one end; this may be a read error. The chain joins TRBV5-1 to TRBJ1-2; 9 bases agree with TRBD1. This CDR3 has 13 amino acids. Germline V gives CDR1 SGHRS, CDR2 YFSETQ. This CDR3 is CASSPGQGNGYTF. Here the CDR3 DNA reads TGTGCCAGTAGCCCGGGACAGGGTAATGGCTACACCTTC.